A selection of T cell receptor beta chains follows, all from one sample in a study of blood T cell repertoires in COVID-19. TCRdb keeps only in-frame clones here, not all; method: immunoSEQ multiplex PCR. The sample yields roughly 70,000 clones, approximately 90% seen once. Material: peripheral blood. The receptors here all came from a human donor in a cohort sampled during active COVID-19. The CDR3 runs from the conserved cysteine through the conserved F or W. Fields, in order: J gene, D gene, V gene, clone size, CDR3 protein, CDR3 DNA. D genes are given only for firm matches. Expanded clones are given a class, and other clones once, few, many or no size at all.

j_gene: TRBJ1-4; d_gene: NA; v_gene: TRBV7-9; abundance: NA; CDR3aa: CASSLDGGSLEKLFF; CDR3nt: TGTGCCAGCAGCTTAGATGGAGGGTCCTTGGAAAAACTGTTTTTT
j_gene: TRBJ2-3; d_gene: NA; v_gene: TRBV29-1; abundance: NA; CDR3aa: CSVLLVGTDTQYF; CDR3nt: TGCAGCGTCCTACTAGTAGGCACAGATACGCAGTATTTT
j_gene: TRBJ1-1; d_gene: TRBD1; v_gene: TRBV5-1; abundance: NA; CDR3aa: CASRLTGPNTEAFF; CDR3nt: TGCGCCAGCAGACTGACAGGGCCAAACACTGAAGCTTTCTTT
j_gene: TRBJ2-1; d_gene: NA; v_gene: TRBV5-6; abundance: NA; CDR3aa: CASSPETFTYNEQFF; CDR3nt: TGTGCCAGCAGCCCTGAGACTTTCACTTACAATGAGCAGTTCTTC
j_gene: TRBJ2-3; d_gene: TRBD1; v_gene: TRBV11-1; abundance: NA; CDR3aa: CASSSWTGPDTQYF; CDR3nt: TGTGCCAGCAGTTCTTGGACAGGACCAGATACGCAGTATTTT
j_gene: TRBJ2-1; d_gene: TRBD2; v_gene: TRBV9; abundance: NA; CDR3aa: CASSVGRLAGVNEQFF; CDR3nt: TGTGCCAGCAGCGTTGGGAGACTAGCGGGAGTCAATGAGCAGTTCTTC
j_gene: TRBJ2-5; d_gene: NA; v_gene: TRBV28; abundance: NA; CDR3aa: CASSSEPETQYF; CDR3nt: TGTGCCAGCAGTTCGGAGCCAGAGACCCAGTACTTC
j_gene: TRBJ2-3; d_gene: NA; v_gene: TRBV5-6; abundance: NA; CDR3aa: CASSLAASGRGTDTQYF; CDR3nt: TGTGCCAGCAGCTTGGCTGCCTCGGGGAGAGGCACAGATACGCAGTATTTT
j_gene: TRBJ1-1; d_gene: NA; v_gene: TRBV13; abundance: NA; CDR3aa: CASSHRTVNTEAFF; CDR3nt: TGTGCCAGCAGCCACAGGACAGTGAACACTGAAGCTTTCTTT
j_gene: TRBJ1-2; d_gene: NA; v_gene: TRBV30; abundance: NA; CDR3aa: CAWSEWGVNYGYTF; CDR3nt: TGTGCCTGGAGTGAGTGGGGGGTTAACTATGGCTACACCTTC
j_gene: TRBJ1-1; d_gene: NA; v_gene: TRBV4-1; abundance: NA; CDR3aa: CASSQERGLNTEAFF; CDR3nt: TGCGCCAGCAGCCAAGAGCGGGGACTGAACACTGAAGCTTTCTTT
j_gene: TRBJ2-1; d_gene: NA; v_gene: TRBV7-5; abundance: NA; CDR3aa: CVRSLSLLAGDGDEQFF; CDR3nt: TGTGTCAGAAGCTTAAGCTTGTTAGCGGGAGATGGTGATGAGCAGTTCTTC
j_gene: TRBJ2-3; d_gene: TRBD2; v_gene: TRBV9; abundance: NA; CDR3aa: CASSGTSGRVTDTQYF; CDR3nt: TGTGCCAGCAGCGGGACTAGCGGGAGGGTTACAGATACGCAGTATTTT
j_gene: TRBJ2-7; d_gene: TRBD2; v_gene: TRBV7-9; abundance: NA; CDR3aa: CASSSTVGASGSYEQYF; CDR3nt: TGTGCCAGCAGCTCCACGGTGGGTGCTAGCGGGAGTTACGAGCAGTACTTC
j_gene: TRBJ2-7; d_gene: TRBD2; v_gene: TRBV5-6; abundance: NA; CDR3aa: CASSSWTSAEQYF; CDR3nt: TGTGCCAGCAGCTCATGGACTAGCGCCGAGCAGTACTTC
j_gene: TRBJ2-1; d_gene: TRBD2; v_gene: TRBV5-5; abundance: few; CDR3aa: CASSEGLAGVLNNEQFF; CDR3nt: TGTGCCAGCAGCGAGGGACTAGCGGGAGTGTTAAACAATGAGCAGTTCTTC
j_gene: TRBJ1-4; d_gene: TRBD1; v_gene: TRBV5-1; abundance: NA; CDR3aa: CASSAGTGGEKLFF; CDR3nt: TGCGCCAGCAGCGCCGGGACAGGGGGTGAAAAACTGTTTTTT
j_gene: TRBJ2-1; d_gene: TRBD2; v_gene: TRBV27; abundance: once; CDR3aa: CASRLGLAGGGPYNEQFF; CDR3nt: TGTGCCAGCAGACTGGGACTAGCGGGAGGAGGCCCCTACAATGAGCAGTTCTTC
j_gene: TRBJ2-1; d_gene: TRBD1; v_gene: TRBV7-9; abundance: NA; CDR3aa: CASSLARDRGSGEQFF; CDR3nt: TGTGCCAGCAGCTTAGCCCGGGACAGGGGTTCTGGGGAGCAGTTCTTC
j_gene: TRBJ2-3; d_gene: NA; v_gene: TRBV5-6; abundance: NA; CDR3aa: CASRPTRWGGTDTQYF; CDR3nt: TGTGCCAGCAGACCCACGAGGTGGGGAGGCACAGATACGCAGTATTTT
j_gene: TRBJ2-2; d_gene: TRBD2; v_gene: TRBV5-1; abundance: NA; CDR3aa: CASSLVGTGTRSNAGELFF; CDR3nt: TGCGCCAGCAGCTTGGTGGGAACCGGGACTAGATCAAACGCCGGGGAGCTGTTTTTT
j_gene: TRBJ2-3; d_gene: TRBD1; v_gene: TRBV5-4; abundance: few; CDR3aa: CASSLSGTGTDTQYF; CDR3nt: TGTGCCAGCAGCTTGTCCGGGACAGGCACAGATACGCAGTATTTT
j_gene: TRBJ2-5; d_gene: TRBD2; v_gene: TRBV28; abundance: once; CDR3aa: CASTYGLAGGYGETQYF; CDR3nt: TGTGCCAGCACCTACGGACTAGCGGGAGGATATGGGGAGACCCAGTACTTC
j_gene: TRBJ1-4; d_gene: TRBD1; v_gene: TRBV19; abundance: once; CDR3aa: CASSRGRDSYNEKLFF; CDR3nt: TGTGCCAGTAGTAGGGGGCGGGACAGCTATAATGAAAAACTGTTTTTT
j_gene: TRBJ2-7; d_gene: NA; v_gene: TRBV29-1; abundance: NA; CDR3aa: CSARREVGEQYF; CDR3nt: TGCAGCGCCCGGAGGGAGGTCGGGGAGCAGTACTTC
j_gene: TRBJ2-3; d_gene: NA; v_gene: TRBV4-1; abundance: NA; CDR3aa: CASSQESPPLRDSTDTQYF; CDR3nt: TGCGCCAGCAGCCAAGAGTCGCCTCCCCTGCGGGACTCCACAGATACGCAGTATTTT
j_gene: TRBJ2-3; d_gene: TRBD2; v_gene: TRBV5-4; abundance: NA; CDR3aa: CATTTSGSDTQYF; CDR3nt: TGTGCCACTACGACTAGCGGGTCAGATACGCAGTATTTT
j_gene: TRBJ2-7; d_gene: NA; v_gene: TRBV19; abundance: NA; CDR3aa: CASKTLSGAEQYF; CDR3nt: TGTGCCAGTAAAACACTTTCAGGGGCCGAGCAGTACTTC
j_gene: TRBJ1-1; d_gene: NA; v_gene: TRBV7-9; abundance: few; CDR3aa: CASSRDMNTEAFF; CDR3nt: TGTGCCAGCAGCCGGGACATGAACACTGAAGCTTTCTTT
j_gene: TRBJ1-4; d_gene: TRBD1; v_gene: TRBV4-1; abundance: NA; CDR3aa: CASSQDHGQGVAEKLFF; CDR3nt: TGCGCCAGCAGCCAAGATCATGGACAGGGGGTGGCTGAAAAACTGTTTTTT
j_gene: TRBJ1-2; d_gene: TRBD1; v_gene: TRBV19; abundance: once; CDR3aa: CASSRTGDSNYGYTF; CDR3nt: TGTGCCAGTAGTAGGACAGGGGATTCTAACTATGGCTACACCTTC
j_gene: TRBJ1-5; d_gene: TRBD1; v_gene: TRBV5-6; abundance: NA; CDR3aa: CASSPSYRGGQPQHF; CDR3nt: TGTGCCAGCAGCCCGAGTTACAGGGGGGGTCAGCCCCAGCATTTT
j_gene: TRBJ1-4; d_gene: NA; v_gene: TRBV6-5; abundance: NA; CDR3aa: CASSYGYGGHEKLFF; CDR3nt: TGTGCCAGCAGTTACGGCTACGGAGGGCATGAAAAACTGTTTTTT
j_gene: TRBJ2-1; d_gene: NA; v_gene: TRBV7-9; abundance: NA; CDR3aa: CASSSRASGNEQFF; CDR3nt: TGTGCCAGCAGCTCCCGCGCGAGCGGCAATGAGCAGTTCTTC
j_gene: TRBJ1-5; d_gene: NA; v_gene: TRBV4-1; abundance: NA; CDR3aa: CASSLGGRVSNQPQHF; CDR3nt: TGCGCCAGCAGCCTTGGCGGAAGAGTTAGCAATCAGCCCCAGCATTTT
j_gene: TRBJ2-5; d_gene: NA; v_gene: TRBV5-1; abundance: NA; CDR3aa: CASSLDPLQETQYF; CDR3nt: TGCGCCAGCAGCTTGGATCCCCTACAAGAGACCCAGTACTTC
j_gene: TRBJ1-5; d_gene: TRBD1; v_gene: TRBV27; abundance: NA; CDR3aa: CASATGVGGQPQHF; CDR3nt: TGTGCCAGCGCGACAGGGGTAGGGGGCCAGCCCCAGCATTTT
j_gene: TRBJ2-1; d_gene: TRBD2; v_gene: TRBV4-1; abundance: NA; CDR3aa: CASSQEGTGTSTSGQFF; CDR3nt: TGCGCCAGCAGCCAAGAGGGGACCGGGACTAGTACCTCAGGGCAGTTCTTC
j_gene: TRBJ2-7; d_gene: TRBD2; v_gene: TRBV27; abundance: few; CDR3aa: CASSYGTSGSYEQYF; CDR3nt: TGTGCCAGCAGCTATGGGACTAGCGGGTCCTACGAGCAGTACTTC
j_gene: TRBJ2-4; d_gene: TRBD2; v_gene: TRBV11-2; abundance: once; CDR3aa: CASSFLAGGENIQYF; CDR3nt: TGTGCCAGCAGCTTTTTAGCGGGAGGGGAAAACATTCAGTACTTC
j_gene: TRBJ2-1; d_gene: NA; v_gene: TRBV5-1; abundance: NA; CDR3aa: CASFGGGGTTYNEQFF; CDR3nt: TGCGCCAGCTTTGGAGGGGGAGGGACCACCTACAATGAGCAGTTCTTC
j_gene: TRBJ2-1; d_gene: TRBD2; v_gene: TRBV13; abundance: NA; CDR3aa: CASSLAGARSYNEQFF; CDR3nt: TGTGCCAGCAGCCTAGCGGGAGCCCGCTCCTACAATGAGCAGTTCTTC
j_gene: TRBJ1-5; d_gene: NA; v_gene: TRBV28; abundance: NA; CDR3aa: CASWIGGQGPQHF; CDR3nt: TGTGCCAGCTGGATAGGCGGGCAAGGGCCCCAGCATTTT
j_gene: TRBJ1-1; d_gene: NA; v_gene: TRBV28; abundance: NA; CDR3aa: CASSPGTTSRPEAFF; CDR3nt: TGTGCCAGCAGCCCAGGGACAACCTCGCGCCCTGAAGCTTTCTTT
j_gene: TRBJ2-3; d_gene: NA; v_gene: TRBV11-2; abundance: NA; CDR3aa: CASSPGLTDTQYF; CDR3nt: TGTGCCAGCAGCCCAGGACTCACAGATACGCAGTATTTT
j_gene: TRBJ1-3; d_gene: NA; v_gene: TRBV30; abundance: NA; CDR3aa: CASSGRNTIYF; CDR3nt: TGTGCCTCCTCCGGGAGAAACACCATATATTTT
j_gene: TRBJ1-1; d_gene: NA; v_gene: TRBV5-6; abundance: NA; CDR3aa: CASSLGAVIMNTEAFF; CDR3nt: TGTGCCAGCAGCTTGGGGGCAGTTATTATGAACACTGAAGCTTTCTTT
j_gene: TRBJ2-7; d_gene: NA; v_gene: TRBV3-1/TRBV3-2; abundance: NA; CDR3aa: CASSFGSAGNEQYF; CDR3nt: TGTGCCAGCAGCTTCGGCTCTGCGGGAAACGAGCAGTACTTC